One and the same sample provided the 10 T cell receptor beta chains below, sequenced in a study of blood T cells in healthy people across ages. Then a second PCR, running about 7 to 11 cycles, was carried out with a sample-barcoded 5' primer and a J-beta primer mix. TCRdb passed the 5' RACE reads through MiXCR, listing each CDR3 protein once. The profile covers about 780,000 distinct CDR3 sequences, with about 59% appearing a single time and around 30% taken by the ten largest. Sequencing was performed on blood. These receptors all come from a man aged 30-40 years in good health.

J is TRBJ2-7 and V is TRBV10-3; D is ambiguous. The CDR3 totals 14 residues. The V gene's germline CDR1 is ENHRY and CDR2 SYGVKD. V lost 1 base to trimming and J lost 2 bases, with 9 bases between them. For the CDR3, the DNA is TGTGCCATCAGTGAGTACGAAAAGACCTACGAGCAGTACTTC. This sequence encodes CAISEYEKTYEQYF.

The rearrangement joins TRBV4-3 to TRBJ1-2, with D possibly being TRBD1 (5 bases). V was trimmed by 0 bases and J by 1 base, leaving 21 bases between them. The CDR3 has 19 residues. CDR1 and CDR2 from the germline V gene are LGHNA and YSLEER. The CDR3 DNA reads TGCGCCAGCAGCCAAGATCCCCCTGGACACACTATTCTTAACTATGGCTACACCTTC. Translating it yields CASSQDPPGHTILNYGYTF.

This clonotype was observed many times. This chain connects TRBV4-3 to TRBJ1-6; tentatively, D is TRBD1 (5 bases). Trimming shortened V by 0 bases and J by 10 bases, and 10 bases separated the two germline ends. This CDR3 has 14 amino acids. Germline assignment: CDR1 LGHNA and CDR2 YSLEER. The CDR3 region is CASSQDPTDSPLHF. The CDR3 DNA follows: TGCGCCAGCAGCCAAGATCCGACAGACTCACCCCTCCACTTT.

This chain uses TRBV6-5 with TRBJ2-4; a weak D match, TRBD2 (6 bases). Germline CDR1 and CDR2: MNHEY and SVGAGI. The CDR3 covers 15 residues. Trimming took off 2 bases at V and 1 base at J, with 9 bases between the two ends. Here the CDR3 reads CASSYGGRAKNIQYF. CDR3 bases: TGTGCCAGCAGTTACGGGGGGAGGGCCAAAAACATTCAGTACTTC.

The chain is built from TRBV6-5 and TRBJ2-1; 8 bases match TRBD2. Germline CDR1 is MNHEY and CDR2 is SVGAGI. The CDR3 totals 15 residues. V gave up 2 bases and J gave up 8 bases; unmatched junction bases: 8. The CDR3, as DNA: TGTGCCAGCAGTTACCGGCGGGGGGAATGGGATGAGCAGTTCTTC. Protein: CASSYRRGEWDEQFF.

V gene TRBV15 combines with J gene TRBJ2-1; D call uncertain. The CDR3 extends over 17 amino acids. Between the trimmed V and J ends, which lost 4 bases and 2 bases, there was a span of 18 bases. From germline, CDR1 is LNHNV and CDR2 YYDKDF (reference sequence). CDR3 sequence reads: CATSTLVTGSPYNEQFF. For the CDR3, the DNA is TGTGCCACCAGCACCCTAGTTACCGGGTCCCCCTACAATGAGCAGTTCTTC.

This clonotype was recorded many times. The chain couples TRBV4-2 to TRBJ2-7, with TRBD1 as a possible D gene (5 bases). V lost 1 base and J lost 0, with 10 bases in between. This CDR3 is built from 15 residues. CDR1 and CDR2 (germline): LGHNA, YNFKEQ. CDR3 sequence: CASSQGGDLSYEQYF. CDR3 bases: TGTGCCAGCAGCCAAGGGGGCGATCTCTCCTACGAGCAGTACTTC.

This chain connects TRBV6-5 to TRBJ2-6, with TRBD1 matching over 8 bases. The junction had 5 bases not matched to a gene; V was cut back by 4 bases and J by 0 bases. CDR3 length: 17 amino acids. Per the germline V gene, CDR1 is MNHEY and CDR2 is SVGAGI. The CDR3: CASSSPGQDSGANVLTF. The CDR3 region has the DNA TGTGCCAGCAGTTCCCCGGGACAGGACTCTGGGGCCAACGTCCTGACTTTC.

V usage is TRBV10-3 and J usage is TRBJ1-4; 7 bases align to TRBD1. CDR3 length: 13 residues. In germline, CDR1 is ENHRY, CDR2 SYGVKD. The V and J ends lost 5 bases and 7 bases, in that order; junction bases with no gene match: 4. The CDR3 DNA reads as TGTGCCATCAGTACGGGACAGACTGAAAAACTGTTTTTT. Protein sequence: CAISTGQTEKLFF.

The chain joins TRBV11-2 to TRBJ2-7, with a tentative D call TRBD1 (5 bases). The J call could be wrong; TRBJ2-5 is a better fit for the DNA end. The CDR3 spans 15 residues. Germline V gene lookup returns CDR1 SGHAT and CDR2 FQNNGV. The DNA for the CDR3 is TGTGCCAGCAGGTATAACCAAGGACATCGGGAGACCCAGTACTTC. Encoded protein: CASRYNQGHRETQYF.